These 22 T cell receptor beta chains originate from one sample sequenced in a study of T cells in Graves' hyperthyroidism and ophthalmopathy. RNA transcripts served as the template for amplifying TCR beta CDR3 regions. First-round RT-PCR of the TCR CDR3 relied on the HTBI primer set. TCRdb re-called the multiplex PCR reads with MiXCR, one entry per CDR3 protein. The profile shows around 200,000 distinct CDR3 sequences, 15% to 20% of them singletons. The specimen was blood. All receptors come from a woman aged 45-60 years with Graves' hyperthyroidism.

This clonotype was detected many times. The rearrangement links TRBV11-3 to TRBJ1-1; TRBD1 matches at 7 bases. CDR1 and CDR2 (germline): SGHNT, YENEEA. J lost 5 bases, V lost 4 bases, and 4 bases had no gene match. This CDR3 has 13 amino acids. CDR3 amino acids: CASSWQGGTEAFF. The CDR3 DNA reads TGTGCCAGCAGCTGGCAGGGGGGGACTGAAGCTTTCTTT. The full variable domain, rest sourced from reference TRBV11-3 and TRBJ1-1, is EAGVVQSPRYKIIEKKQPVAFWCNPISGHNTLYWYLQNLGQGPELLIRYENEEAVDDSQLPKDRFSAERLKGVDSTLKIQPAELGDSAVYLCASSWQGGTEAFFGQGTRLTVV.

This clonotype was observed a few times. The V gene is TRBV3-1, the J gene TRBJ2-6; TRBD2 might be the D (5 bases). Trimming stripped 3 bases from V and 2 bases from J, with 5 bases between. The CDR3 is made up of 14 amino acids. CDR1 and CDR2 (germline): LGHDT, YNNKEL (reference sequence). The DNA for the CDR3 is TGTGCCAGCAGCCACGGGGCTGGGGCCAACGTCCTGACTTTC. It is translated as CASSHGAGANVLTF.

The J gene is TRBJ2-7, the V gene TRBV7-2; possibly TRBD2 for D (8 bases). The CDR3 has 15 residues. V was clipped by 5 bases and J by 4 bases, with 18 bases between them. Germline CDR1 and CDR2: SGHTA and FQGNSA. The CDR3 coding sequence is TGTGCCAGCAGCACCCCGGGAGGGGGCCATTACGAGCAGTACTTC. This sequence encodes CASSTPGGGHYEQYF. Full variable domain (missing parts from reference TRBV7-2 and TRBJ2-7): GAGVSQSPSNKVTEKGKDVELRCDPISGHTALYWYRQSLGQGLEFLIYFQGNSAPDKSGLPSDRFSAERTGGSVSTLTIQRTQQEDSAVYLCASSTPGGGHYEQYFGPGTRLTVT.

This clonotype was seen ten or more times. This sequence joins TRBV2 and TRBJ1-5; D remains unclear. Per the germline V gene, CDR1 is SNHLY and CDR2 is FYNNEI. The CDR3 has 16 residues. V lost 4 bases and J lost 0, with 13 bases in between. Written as DNA, the CDR3 is TGTGCCAGCAGTGGTGTCTCGGGGTTTAGCAATCAGCCCCAGCATTTT. Translation gives CASSGVSGFSNQPQHF. The complete variable domain, with remaining parts taken from reference TRBV2 and TRBJ1-5, reads EPEVTQTPSHQVTQMGQEVILRCVPISNHLYFYWYRQILGQKVEFLVSFYNNEISEKSEIFDDQFSVERPDGSNFTLKIRSTKLEDSAMYFCASSGVSGFSNQPQHFGDGTRLSIL.

This clonotype was seen at least ten times. This chain uses TRBV5-1 with TRBJ2-1; D is unclear. Germline V gene sequence: CDR1 SGHRS, CDR2 YFSETQ. The CDR3 runs to 14 residues. Trimming took off 0 bases at V and 5 bases at J, with 9 bases between the two ends. The CDR3, as DNA: TGCGCCAGCAGCTTGGGGCCGCCAAACAATGAGCAGTTCTTC. This sequence encodes CASSLGPPNNEQFF.

This clonotype was observed at least ten times. The chain links TRBV27 to TRBJ1-5, with D unclear. Deletions cut 2 bases from V and 5 bases from J, with 7 bases between. The CDR3 runs 13 residues. Germline lookup yields CDR1 MNHEY and CDR2 SMNVEV (reference sequence). The CDR3 DNA is TGTGCCAGCAGTTTAAAGTCCTATCAGCCCCAGCATTTT. Translation gives CASSLKSYQPQHF.

The table lists this clonotype with a few counts. CDR3 DNA sequence: TGTGCCAGTAGTATAGTGGACGGGGGCGGAGGCAATCAGCCCCAGCATTTT. Residues: CASSIVDGGGGNQPQHF. This chain connects TRBV19 to TRBJ1-5; D is perhaps TRBD1 (6 bases). There are 17 residues in the CDR3. Germline-derived CDR1 and CDR2 are LNHDA and SQIVND (reference sequence). The V end lost 1 base, the J end lost 2 bases, and 15 bases lay between the germline ends.

On this clonotype itself: One base away lies a much larger clone, so this may be a sequencing read error. The rearrangement links TRBV5-1 to TRBJ2-5; maybe TRBD1 (8 bases). CDR1 and CDR2 (germline): SGHRS, YFSETQ. This CDR3 comprises 16 residues. V was shortened by 3 bases and J by 4 bases, with 19 bases between the two germline ends. CDR3 sequence (DNA): TGCGCCAGCAGCTCCCAAGACAGGGGAGGGTCAGAGACCCAGTACTTC. Translating it yields CASSSQDRGGSETQYF.

Many counts were recorded for this clonotype. The chain combines TRBV6-2 or TRBV6-3 with TRBJ1-5, with D possibly being TRBD1 (5 bases). This CDR3 contains 14 residues. V was pared by 7 bases and J by 7 bases, with 17 bases between. Germline CDR1 and CDR2: MNHEY and SVGEGT. In DNA form, the CDR3 reads TGTGCCAGCACGGACCACGGGGGGAAACAGCCCCAGCATTTT. Amino acid sequence: CASTDHGGKQPQHF.

This clonotype was recorded many times. The V gene is TRBV20-1, the J gene TRBJ2-2; tentatively, D is TRBD2 (5 bases). Trimming shortened V by 4 bases and J by 7 bases, and 13 bases separated the two germline ends. Germline V lookup: CDR1 DFQATT, CDR2 SNEGSKA (reference sequence). The CDR3 has 13 residues. CDR3 residues: CSAITGKGGELFF. The CDR3 DNA follows: TGCAGTGCTATCACGGGGAAGGGCGGGGAGCTGTTTTTT.

This clonotype appeared many times. Here the CDR3 DNA reads TGTGCCAGCCGGGGGGTGGTTCGATCACCCCTCCACTTT. Its protein is CASRGVVRSPLHF. The chain uses TRBV6-1 and TRBJ1-6, with a tentative D call TRBD1 (5 bases). CDR1 MNHNS and CDR2 SASEGT come from the germline V gene. V lost 8 bases and J lost 10, with 15 bases in between. This CDR3 spans 13 amino acids.

This clonotype appeared many times. CDR3 bases: TGTGCCAGCCATAGGGACAGCCTAAACACTGAAGCTTTCTTT. It codes for CASHRDSLNTEAFF. The V call is TRBV12-3 or TRBV12-4, the J call TRBJ1-1; the match to TRBD1 covers 7 bases. This CDR3 is built from 14 residues. Trimming at V came to 8 bases and at J to 2 bases, leaving 8 bases not matched to a gene.

In this sample, this clonotype turned up a few times. A junction boundary mismatches the germline segment, possibly from a read error. The chain employs TRBV6-5 and TRBJ1-4; 7 bases fit TRBD1. CDR3 length equals 15 residues. Per germline, CDR1 MNHEY and CDR2 SVGAGI. This CDR3 reads CASSYRDSANEELFF. In DNA, the CDR3 is TGTGCCAGCAGTTACCGGGACAGTGCTAATGAAGAACTGTTTTTT.

The sample holds many counts of this clonotype. This chain links TRBV28 with TRBJ1-2; 7 bases align to TRBD1. Germline assignment: CDR1 MDHEN and CDR2 SYDVKM. There are 14 residues in the CDR3. The V and J ends lost 8 bases and 7 bases, in that order; junction bases with no gene match: 13. CDR3 in amino acids: CASWPGGGEGGYTF. CDR3 DNA sequence: TGTGCCAGCTGGCCGGGAGGGGGCGAAGGTGGCTACACCTTC.

This clonotype came up a few times. The rearrangement links TRBV4-2 to TRBJ1-6; D unresolved. Trimming removed 2 bases from V and 16 bases from J, with 21 bases in between. Germline-derived CDR1 and CDR2 are LGHNA and YNFKEQ. This CDR3 is 15 amino acids long. The CDR3 DNA reads as TGTGCCAGCAGCCAACTTAGGGCCCTAGAGATCCCACTCCACTTT. This translates into CASSQLRALEIPLHF.

This clonotype occurred many times. The V and J genes are TRBV27 and TRBJ1-2; D not resolved. The ends were cut back, 5 bases at V and 8 bases at J, with 27 bases in the middle. The CDR3 has 17 amino acids. CDR1 is MNHEY and CDR2 is SMNVEV in the germline V gene (reference sequence). The CDR3 protein is CASSTTRRATSQIGYTF. The CDR3 nucleotides are TGTGCCAGCAGTACAACCCGCCGCGCGACTTCCCAAATAGGCTACACCTTC.

The genes are TRBV5-1 and TRBJ2-3; 7 nucleotides match TRBD2. The CDR3 contains 17 residues. The trim removed 4 bases at V and 2 bases at J, leaving 13 bases unmatched. The germline CDR1 and CDR2 sequences are SGHRS and YFSETQ. CDR3 sequence: CASSIAGVSTLTDTQYF. For the CDR3, the DNA is TGCGCCAGCAGCATCGCGGGGGTTTCTACCCTCACAGATACGCAGTATTTT.

This clonotype was detected ten times or more. The chain employs TRBV6-1 and TRBJ2-5, with 11 bases fitting TRBD2. The CDR3 is 14 amino acids. The V gene's germline CDR1 is MNHNS and CDR2 SASEGT. Trimming removed 5 bases from V and 5 bases from J; junction bases left unmatched: 4. The CDR3 DNA follows: TGTGCCAGCAGTCGAGGACTAGCGGGTGAGACCCAGTACTTC. As protein: CASSRGLAGETQYF.

This clonotype was seen many times. The chain is built from TRBV20-1 and TRBJ2-3, with D possibly being TRBD2 (6 bases). Looked up from germline, CDR1 is DFQATT and CDR2 is SNEGSKA (reference sequence). This CDR3 has 12 amino acids. Between the trimmed V and J ends, which lost 8 bases and 2 bases, there was a span of 11 bases. The DNA for the CDR3 is TGCAGTCCCGGGGGTGACACAGATACGCAGTATTTT. It yields the protein CSPGGDTDTQYF.

This clonotype has ten or more counts. V usage is TRBV7-9 and J usage is TRBJ2-3; D tentatively fits TRBD1 or TRBD2 (7 bases each). The CDR3 extends over 15 amino acids. V was clipped by 5 bases and J by 4 bases, with 16 bases between them. Germline V gene sequence: CDR1 SEHNR, CDR2 FQNEAQ (reference sequence). CDR3 nucleotides: TGTGCCAGCAGCGTATCAGGGGGGAGGGCAGATACGCAGTATTTT. The encoded protein is CASSVSGGRADTQYF.

The chain uses TRBV14 and TRBJ1-3, with D uncertain. CDR1 is SGHDN, CDR2 FVKESK, per germline. The germline V and J ends were trimmed by 4 bases and 0 bases, with 7 bases remaining between them. The CDR3 consists of 14 residues. The CDR3 DNA sequence: TGTGCCAGCAGCCTTTCCTACTCTGGAAACACCATATATTTT. It encodes CASSLSYSGNTIYF.

This clonotype was seen many times. The CDR3 DNA sequence: TGTGCCAGCAGCGTTTCCTTTAAGGGCCACAATGAGCAGTTCTTC. It codes for CASSVSFKGHNEQFF. J is TRBJ2-1 and V is TRBV9; D is ambiguous. Germline loops: CDR1 SGDLS, CDR2 YYNGEE. Trimming cost V 2 bases and J 5 bases, with 14 bases left between them. The CDR3 is 15 residues long.